This T cell receptor (beta chain) was observed in a study of human T cells and chemical hapten exposure. Across the study: Affected patients, primarily female, had alopecia areata, totalis or universalis.

The germline CDR1 and CDR2 sequences are LNHDA and SQIVND (reference sequence). The CDR3 loop spans 16 amino acids. The ends were cut back, 0 bases at V and 5 bases at J, with 16 bases in the middle. TCRdb reprocessed the RACE reads with MiXCR, giving one entry per CDR3 protein. The table lists 150,000 to 200,000 distinct CDR3 sequences, 25% to 35% of them singletons. With respect to this clonotype: The antigen is not known.

Study outcomes and limitations: Expanded TCRs formed significantly more large CDR3 similarity clusters than controls.

Time point in this sample: pre-sensitization, week 0. As for treatment: therapeutic diphenylcyclopropenone sensitization with weekly scalp DPC. This TCR was recovered from a woman aged 30 to 39 with alopecia areata. Some clones in this sample may be carry-over from other donors' samples. The rearrangement links TRBV19 to TRBJ1-2; no clear D. The material was whole blood, obtained in connection with sensitization to the hapten diphenylcyclopropenone (DPC). The CDR3 bases are TGTGCCAGTAGTATAGATGTATGGACCCGAGAGTATGGCTACACCTTC. Protein product: CASSIDVWTREYGYTF.